This entry concerns a single T cell receptor beta chain. The antigen is unknown. Average productive template count per sample was 40,000 to 45,000. Measured with immunoSEQ multiplex PCR; TCRdb has only the in-frame clones, and not every one. The sample contains 5,000 to 7,000 clones, approximately 51% of which appear only once. V was pared by 2 bases and J by 4 bases, with 12 bases between. CDR1 MGHRA and CDR2 YSYEKL come from the germline V gene. The CDR3 loop spans 15 amino acids. The source of the sample is a study of STAT3 mutations in large granular lymphocyte leukemia. Across the whole study: Roughly half the longitudinally sequenced T-LGLL patients had canonical STAT3 mutations.

Study findings and constraints: TCR clonotype switching after therapy occurred in about 35% of the 18 patients. Every T-cell large granular lymphocyte leukemia patient had at least one immunodominant TCR beta clonotype. Some patients had persisting codominant clonotypes that could mask small clones.

The chain combines TRBV4-1 with TRBJ1-3, with a tentative D call TRBD1 (6 bases). The material sequenced was peripheral blood mononuclear cells. This TCR was sampled from a woman in her seventies with T-cell large granular lymphocyte leukemia. Some clones in this sample may be carry-over from other donors' samples. CDR3 loop: CASSQRRGLGNTIYF. In nucleotides, the CDR3 is TGCGCCAGCAGCCAACGCAGGGGATTGGGAAACACCATATATTTT.